The entry below gives a single T cell receptor (beta chain) sequence along with its context. Its target is unknown. Produced via immunoSEQ multiplex PCR; TCRdb's table is partial and in-frame only. This sample carries 27,000 or so clones, around 78% of them seen once, and the ten largest clones take around 3.3%. The data are from a study of T cells in narcolepsy. Study information: Donors had narcolepsy type 1 or type 2, or were healthy controls.

The study, taken as a whole, reports: Autoreactive HCRT-specific and TRIB2-specific clonotypes were marked in same-patient CSF-versus-blood CD4+ comparisons. Reportedly, autoreactive clonotypes were serially detected in patients' blood but not controls'. In some patient and control memory CD4+ samples, autoreactive clones were absent.

The sample comprised CD45RA- memory CD4+ T cells from PBMCs. The sequence was obtained from a human donor with narcolepsy.

Here the CDR3 reads CASSLRSEQYF. CDR3 DNA: TGTGCCAGCAGCTTAAGGTCCGAGCAGTACTTC. The chain recombines TRBV11-2 with TRBJ2-7; no firm D call. Germline loops: CDR1 SGHAT, CDR2 FQNNGV. With 2 bases removed from V and 6 bases from J, the gap between germline ends came to 5 bases. This CDR3 has 11 amino acids.